The 21 T cell receptor beta chains listed next were all sequenced from one sample in a study of T-cell memory formation after mild COVID-19. TCRdb re-called the 5' RACE reads with MiXCR, one entry per CDR3 protein. Among fewer than 15,000 distinct CDR3 sequences listed, 9.5% to 15% were seen once. What was sequenced was PBMCs or a T cell subset sorted from them (not recorded which). These receptor sequences come from an adult woman who had mild COVID-19 (a few samples of this study predate the infection). Cell type and time point are not known.

By share, this clonotype ranks as large. The CDR3 DNA reads as TGTGCCACCAGCAGAGATAGGGTAGATACGCAGTATTTT. Translation gives CATSRDRVDTQYF. The chain uses TRBV15 and TRBJ2-3, with D unclear. This CDR3 is built from 13 residues. Trimming stripped 0 bases from V and 5 bases from J, with 6 bases between. CDR1 is LNHNV, CDR2 YYDKDF, per germline (reference sequence).

There are many counts of this clonotype. This chain connects TRBV7-2 to TRBJ2-7; D assignment may be TRBD1 or TRBD2 (5 bases each). The V gene's germline CDR1 is SGHTA and CDR2 FQGNSA. The CDR3 is 14 residues long. The V end was cut by 5 bases, the J end by 1 base, with 12 bases between. The CDR3 DNA reads TGTGCCAGCAGCCCCCTGGGGGTTTCCTACGAGCAGTACTTC. This gives the protein CASSPLGVSYEQYF. The full variable domain, in which reference TRBV7-2 and TRBJ2-7 provide the parts outside the CDR3, is GAGVSQSPSNKVTEKGKDVELRCDPISGHTALYWYRQSLGQGLEFLIYFQGNSAPDKSGLPSDRFSAERTGGSVSTLTIQRTQQEDSAVYLCASSPLGVSYEQYFGPGTRLTVT.

In this sample, this clonotype turned up many times. This rearrangement joins TRBV6-5 to TRBJ1-1, with D possibly TRBD1 on 5 matching bases. This CDR3 region has 16 residues. Per the germline V gene, CDR1 is MNHEY and CDR2 is SVGAGI. Trimming stripped 6 bases from V and 5 bases from J, with 22 bases between. Here the CDR3 reads CASSPWGNLRETEAFF. The CDR3 coding sequence is TGTGCCAGCAGCCCCTGGGGGAATTTAAGGGAAACTGAAGCTTTCTTT.

This clonotype appeared many times. V gene TRBV7-9 combines with J gene TRBJ1-1; no clear D gene. The V and J ends lost 3 bases and 4 bases respectively, with 18 bases between them. Germline V lookup: CDR1 SEHNR, CDR2 FQNEAQ (reference sequence). The CDR3 has 16 amino acids. The CDR3 DNA reads as TGTGCCAGCAGCTTTCCCGGGCCAGTATCGGGCACTGAAGCTTTCTTT. Its protein is CASSFPGPVSGTEAFF. The full variable domain, completed using reference TRBV7-9 and TRBJ1-1, is DTGVSQNPRHKITKRGQNVTFRCDPISEHNRLYWYRQTLGQGPEFLTYFQNEAQLEKSRLLSDRFSAERPKGSFSTLEIQRTEQGDSAMYLCASSFPGPVSGTEAFFGQGTRLTVV.

The chain couples TRBV7-9 to TRBJ2-3; D is undetermined. CDR1 SEHNR and CDR2 FQNEAQ come from the germline V gene (reference sequence). Trimming removed 7 bases from V and 2 bases from J, with 19 bases in between. CDR3 length: 16 residues. CDR3 loop: CASTLVQGSPTDTQYF. The CDR3 nucleotides are TGTGCCAGCACCCTAGTCCAAGGGTCCCCCACAGATACGCAGTATTTT.

This clonotype was seen many times. This sequence joins TRBV13 and TRBJ2-1; 11 nucleotides match TRBD2. Germline lookup yields CDR1 PRHDT and CDR2 FYEKMQ (reference sequence). CDR3 length: 15 amino acids. The junction had 4 bases not matched to a gene; V was cut back by 2 bases and J by 7 bases. CDR3 amino acids: CASSLLSGGENEQFF. DNA of the CDR3: TGTGCCAGCAGCTTACTTAGCGGGGGGGAAAATGAGCAGTTCTTC.

This clonotype came up many times. This chain uses TRBV7-9 with TRBJ2-3; maybe TRBD2 (6 bases). CDR1 SEHNR and CDR2 FQNEAQ come from the germline V gene (reference sequence). The V end was cut by 1 base, the J end by 0 bases, with 11 bases between. This CDR3 region has 16 residues. The CDR3 DNA is TGTGCCAGCAGCTTAGGATTAGCGGAAAGCACAGATACGCAGTATTTT. Protein sequence: CASSLGLAESTDTQYF.

Ten or more counts support this clonotype. The gene calls are TRBV5-1 and TRBJ2-1, with TRBD1 matching over 8 bases. V shed 3 bases, J shed 4 bases, and the junction held 6 bases outside the gene matches. In germline, CDR1 is SGHRS, CDR2 YFSETQ. The CDR3 has 15 amino acids. The CDR3 reads CASSYRTGSYNEQFF. Here the CDR3 DNA reads TGCGCCAGCAGCTACCGGACAGGGTCTTACAATGAGCAGTTCTTC.

This chain uses TRBV9 with TRBJ2-7; D remains ambiguous. The germline V gene encodes CDR1 SGDLS and CDR2 YYNGEE. The CDR3 extends over 13 amino acids. The V gene lost 1 base and the J gene lost 7 bases, with 12 bases spanning the gap. The CDR3 DNA sequence: TGTGCCAGCAGCGTATACAGCTTCGGGGAGCAGTACTTC. This sequence encodes CASSVYSFGEQYF.

At least ten counts were recorded for this clonotype. The chain carries TRBV9 and TRBJ2-7; tentatively, D is TRBD2 (6 bases). The CDR3 runs 14 residues. With 4 bases removed from V and 2 bases from J, the gap between germline ends came to 13 bases. CDR1 SGDLS and CDR2 YYNGEE come from the germline V gene. CDR3 residues: CASSSTDYTYEQYF. In DNA form, the CDR3 reads TGTGCCAGCAGCTCCACGGACTACACCTACGAGCAGTACTTC.

This clonotype was seen many times. J is TRBJ1-5 and V is TRBV10-3; TRBD1 might be the D (5 bases). The germline gives CDR1 ENHRY, CDR2 SYGVKD. Trimming stripped 2 bases from V and 6 bases from J, with 14 bases between. The CDR3 has 15 residues. CDR3 coding DNA: TGTGCCATCAGTGAGGGGAAGGGCCAGGGTCAGCCCCAGCATTTT. Translating it yields CAISEGKGQGQPQHF.

This clonotype was observed at least ten times. This chain links TRBV29-1 with TRBJ1-2, with a weak D call TRBD1 (6 bases). This CDR3 comprises 13 residues. The germline V gene encodes CDR1 SQVTM and CDR2 ANQGSEA. Trimming removed 3 bases at V and 4 bases at J, with 12 bases between. The CDR3 region is CSVDYRESYGYTF. The CDR3 nucleotides are TGCAGCGTTGATTACAGGGAGTCCTATGGCTACACCTTC.

This clonotype was detected ten times or more. This chain links TRBV19 with TRBJ1-1; D is unclear. The CDR3 has 13 amino acids. The germline V gene has CDR1 LNHDA and CDR2 SQIVND (reference sequence). With 1 base removed from V and 3 bases from J, the gap between germline ends came to 6 bases. The CDR3 nucleotides are TGTGCCAGTAGTATAGGATGGGACACTGAAGCTTTCTTT. Amino acid sequence: CASSIGWDTEAFF.

This clonotype was seen ten or more times. The rearrangement uses TRBV25-1 and TRBJ2-2; 7 nucleotides line up with TRBD1. V shed 6 bases and J 2 bases; nucleotides not matched to a gene: 9. Germline CDR1 is MGHDK and CDR2 is SYGVNS. This CDR3 is 16 amino acids long. The chain's CDR3 is CASRYGTVHNTGELFF. CDR3 nucleotides: TGTGCCAGCAGATACGGGACAGTCCATAACACCGGGGAGCTGTTTTTT.

This clonotype came up many times. This chain uses TRBV29-1 with TRBJ2-1; D possibly corresponds to TRBD2 (6 bases). Germline V gene data show CDR1 as SQVTM and CDR2 as ANQGSEA. The CDR3 consists of 14 residues. Trimming took 3 bases from V and 5 from J, leaving 14 bases between them. CDR3 nucleotides: TGCAGCGTTGAGGGGGGACTCCGAAACAATGAGCAGTTCTTC. It specifies CSVEGGLRNNEQFF.

This clonotype was counted at least ten times. The chain employs TRBV4-1 and TRBJ2-7; TRBD1 agrees at 8 bases. Germline V gene sequence: CDR1 MGHRA, CDR2 YSYEKL. V lost 0 bases, J lost 6 bases, and 4 bases stayed unmatched. This CDR3 spans 14 amino acids. Written as DNA, the CDR3 is TGCGCCAGCAGCCAAGACAGGGGGCTCTCCGAGCAGTACTTC. Translated, it gives CASSQDRGLSEQYF.

Many counts were recorded for this clonotype. The CDR3: CASSYATDTQYF. CDR3 DNA: TGCGCCAGCAGCTACGCCACAGATACGCAGTATTTT. J is TRBJ2-3 and V is TRBV5-1; D is ambiguous. Trimming took 3 bases from V and 2 from J, leaving 4 bases between them. The V gene's germline CDR1 is SGHRS and CDR2 YFSETQ. CDR3 size: 12 residues.

This clonotype was counted ten times or more. This chain links TRBV20-1 with TRBJ2-7; D uncertain. This CDR3 region has 13 residues. The V end lost 1 base, the J end lost 0 bases, and 7 bases lay between the germline ends. CDR1 and CDR2 (germline): DFQATT, SNEGSKA (reference sequence). CDR3 in amino acids: CSARGHSSYEQYF. The CDR3, as DNA: TGCAGTGCTAGAGGACACAGCTCCTACGAGCAGTACTTC.

This chain joins TRBV29-1 and TRBJ1-2; no firm D call. V lost 5 bases, J lost 5 bases, and 9 bases lay in between. The CDR3 runs 11 residues. Germline V CDR1 and CDR2: SQVTM, ANQGSEA. The CDR3 nucleotides read TGCAGCGTTCGAACGGGGTATGGCTACACCTTC. Translated: CSVRTGYGYTF.

This clonotype was seen at least ten times. The CDR3 reads CASSPNPDQPQHF. DNA of the CDR3: TGTGCCAGCTCACCGAACCCTGATCAGCCCCAGCATTTT. The chain uses TRBV18 and TRBJ1-5, with unresolved D. Germline-derived CDR1 and CDR2 are KGHSH and LQKENI. V was cut by 3 bases and J by 5 bases, with 8 bases left in between. The CDR3 sequence is 13 residues long.

This clonotype was seen ten or more times. The chain combines TRBV12-3 or TRBV12-4 with TRBJ1-5; 10 bases line up with TRBD1. J was trimmed by 3 bases and V by 7 bases; bases with no gene match: 12. CDR3 length: 17 amino acids. As DNA, the CDR3 is TGTGCCAGCACCCGCCGGGCCGGGACAGGGGCCAATCAGCCCCAGCATTTT. It yields the protein CASTRRAGTGANQPQHF.